These T cell receptor beta chains were read from a single sample in a study of Ad26.COV2.S vaccination and SARS-CoV-2 variants. Repertoires were generated with immunoSEQ multiplex PCR, while TCRdb's copy carries only in-frame clones and drops some. This sample has over 200,000 clones, with 88% found just once. The sample in question was peripheral blood, obtained in a trial of Ad26.COV2.S vaccine versus placebo. Source of these receptors: a person between 18 and 60 years old who received the Ad26.COV2.S COVID-19 vaccine or a placebo. Each CDR3 is given with its conserved first and last residue. D genes are given only for firm matches. The listing skips clone size in some rows; elsewhere it reads once, few, many or a size class.

v_call,d_call,clone_size,cdr3_aa
TRBV7-2,NA,NA,CASSLGQFNQPQHF
TRBV9,NA,once,CASSVDGHNEQFF
TRBV19,TRBD2,few,CATTSGRALGELFF
TRBV4-1,TRBD2,NA,CASSRTSGRIPYNEQFF
TRBV7-9,TRBD1,once,CASSLGQGAYEQYF
TRBV19,NA,NA,CASSIGALRVPGELFF
TRBV5-1,TRBD1,once,CASSLGTGSVYEQYF
TRBV6-5,NA,NA,CASSYSTGTYNEQFF
TRBV7-9,NA,NA,CASSLSQGEQYF
TRBV2,NA,NA,CASSVGGNYEQYF
TRBV6-5,NA,NA,CASTGHPFFTGELFF
TRBV19,NA,NA,CASSLSDGRDEQYF
TRBV6-2/TRBV6-3,NA,NA,CASSYGGDGANVLTF
TRBV6-2/TRBV6-3,TRBD1,few,CASSSDRGRPQHF
TRBV7-9,NA,NA,CASSPTGSRGYTF
TRBV27,NA,few,CASRPGVGSPLHF
TRBV3-1/TRBV3-2,NA,NA,CASSQRGSKGTEAFF
TRBV7-3,NA,NA,CASSLTGVVPGELFF
TRBV6-5,NA,NA,CASSYGLLGEKLFF
TRBV28,NA,NA,CASSLQINEQFF
TRBV18,TRBD1,NA,CASSPEMGTGYSPLHF
TRBV12-3/TRBV12-4,TRBD1,NA,CASSNRGTEAFF
TRBV11-1,TRBD2,once,CASSSLMVGGQETQYF
TRBV28,NA,NA,CASSSPAGGQPYEQYF
TRBV30,NA,NA,CACNALDYEQYF
TRBV4-2,NA,once,CASSLPPGATDTQYF
TRBV28,NA,NA,CASSPEGATRWAEAFF
TRBV7-6,NA,NA,CASSLARTSFSGNTIYF
TRBV28,TRBD2,NA,CASSLAGVSTDTQYF
TRBV20-1,NA,NA,CSAILNEQFF
TRBV19,NA,NA,CASSILSGSYNEQFF
TRBV6-5,TRBD1,once,CASSSETGGEGYTF
TRBV20-1,NA,once,CSASAGSTNEKLFF
TRBV29-1,NA,NA,CSVEGQGGYEQYF
TRBV4-2,NA,NA,CASSQAGDYNSPLHF
TRBV24-1,TRBD2,NA,CATNAGTSGSEQFF
TRBV15,NA,NA,CATSNGHFPYEQYF
TRBV5-4,TRBD1,NA,CASSLTGGNTEAFF
TRBV5-1,TRBD1,NA,CASSWQGAANEKLFF
TRBV3-1/TRBV3-2,NA,NA,CASSQWVQDEQFF
TRBV7-9,TRBD2,NA,CASSRLAGVSYNEQFF